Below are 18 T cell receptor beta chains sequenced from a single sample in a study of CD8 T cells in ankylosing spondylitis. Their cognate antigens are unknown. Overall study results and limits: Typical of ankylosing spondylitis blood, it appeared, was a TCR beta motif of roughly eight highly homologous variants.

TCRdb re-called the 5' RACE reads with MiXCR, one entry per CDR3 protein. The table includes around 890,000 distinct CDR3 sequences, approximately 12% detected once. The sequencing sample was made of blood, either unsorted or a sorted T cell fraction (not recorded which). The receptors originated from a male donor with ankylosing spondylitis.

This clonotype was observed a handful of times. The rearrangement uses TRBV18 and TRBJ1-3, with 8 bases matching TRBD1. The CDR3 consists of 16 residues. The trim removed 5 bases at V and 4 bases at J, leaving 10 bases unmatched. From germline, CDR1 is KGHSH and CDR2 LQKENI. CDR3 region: CASSSYGQGVGNTIYF. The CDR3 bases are TGTGCCAGCTCATCCTACGGACAGGGCGTCGGAAACACCATATATTTT.

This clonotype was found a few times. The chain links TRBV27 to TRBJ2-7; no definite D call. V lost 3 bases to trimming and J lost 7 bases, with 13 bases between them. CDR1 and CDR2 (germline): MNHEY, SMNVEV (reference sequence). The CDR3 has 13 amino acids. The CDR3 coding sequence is TGTGCCAGCAGTTTCAAACGGCCTGGGGAGCAGTACTTC. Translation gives CASSFKRPGEQYF.

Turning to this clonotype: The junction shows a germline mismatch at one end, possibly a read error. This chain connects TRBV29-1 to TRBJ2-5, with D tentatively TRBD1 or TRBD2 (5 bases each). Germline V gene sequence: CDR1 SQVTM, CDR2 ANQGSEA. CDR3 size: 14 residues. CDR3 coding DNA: TGCATCGTTGAAGTGGGGCTCCCGGGGGAGACCCAGTACTTC. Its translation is CIVEVGLPGETQYF.

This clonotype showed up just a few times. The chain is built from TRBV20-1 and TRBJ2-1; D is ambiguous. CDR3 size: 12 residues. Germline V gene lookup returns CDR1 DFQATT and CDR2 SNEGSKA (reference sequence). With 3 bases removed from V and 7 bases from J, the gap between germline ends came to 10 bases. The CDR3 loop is CSARFSWNEQFF. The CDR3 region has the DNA TGCAGTGCTAGGTTTAGCTGGAATGAGCAGTTCTTC.

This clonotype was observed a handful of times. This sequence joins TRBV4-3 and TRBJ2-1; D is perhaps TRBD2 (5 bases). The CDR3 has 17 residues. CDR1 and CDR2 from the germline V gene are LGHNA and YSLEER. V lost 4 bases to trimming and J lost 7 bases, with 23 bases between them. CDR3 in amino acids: CASSPLGSQETWNEQFF. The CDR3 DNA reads TGCGCCAGCAGCCCCCTTGGGAGCCAGGAGACTTGGAATGAGCAGTTCTTC.

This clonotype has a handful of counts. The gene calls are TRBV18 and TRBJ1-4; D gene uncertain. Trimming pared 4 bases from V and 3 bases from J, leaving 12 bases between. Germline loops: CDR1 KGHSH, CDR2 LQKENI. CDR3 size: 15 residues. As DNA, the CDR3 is TGTGCCAGCTCACTTCTCCGGGATTCTAATGAAAAACTGTTTTTT. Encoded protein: CASSLLRDSNEKLFF.

This CDR3 is CASSHLGTASYEQYF. CDR3 DNA: TGCGCCAGCAGCCACCTAGGGACAGCTTCCTACGAGCAGTACTTC. The chain employs TRBV4-3 and TRBJ2-7; 7 nucleotides agree with TRBD1. Germline CDR1 and CDR2: LGHNA and YSLEER. Losses at the gene ends were 3 bases for V and 1 base for J; bases not matched to a gene: 6. The CDR3 length is 15 residues.

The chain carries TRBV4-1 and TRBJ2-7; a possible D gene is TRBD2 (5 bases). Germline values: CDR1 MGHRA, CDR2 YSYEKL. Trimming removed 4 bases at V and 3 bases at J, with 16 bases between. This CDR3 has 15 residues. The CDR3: CASSPRGGVGYEQYF. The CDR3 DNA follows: TGCGCCAGCAGCCCACGGGGTGGGGTGGGCTACGAGCAGTACTTC.

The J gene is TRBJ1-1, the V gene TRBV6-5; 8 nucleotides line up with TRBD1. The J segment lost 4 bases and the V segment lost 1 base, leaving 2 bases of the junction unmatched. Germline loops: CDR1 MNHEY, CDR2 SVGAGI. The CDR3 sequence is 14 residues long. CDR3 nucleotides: TGTGCCAGCAGTTACTTGGACAGGGTCACTGAAGCTTTCTTT. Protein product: CASSYLDRVTEAFF.

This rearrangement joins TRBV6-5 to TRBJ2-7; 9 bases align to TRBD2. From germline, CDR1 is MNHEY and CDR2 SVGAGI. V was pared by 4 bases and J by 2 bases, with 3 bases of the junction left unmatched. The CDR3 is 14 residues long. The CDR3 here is CASSLLAGTYEQYF. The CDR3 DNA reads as TGTGCCAGCAGTTTACTAGCGGGTACCTACGAGCAGTACTTC.

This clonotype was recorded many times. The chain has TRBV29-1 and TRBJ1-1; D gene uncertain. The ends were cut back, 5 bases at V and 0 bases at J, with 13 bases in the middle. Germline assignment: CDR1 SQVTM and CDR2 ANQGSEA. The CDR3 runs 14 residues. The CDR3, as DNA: TGCAGCGTTATCGGCCGGCAGGTGAACACTGAAGCTTTCTTT. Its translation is CSVIGRQVNTEAFF.

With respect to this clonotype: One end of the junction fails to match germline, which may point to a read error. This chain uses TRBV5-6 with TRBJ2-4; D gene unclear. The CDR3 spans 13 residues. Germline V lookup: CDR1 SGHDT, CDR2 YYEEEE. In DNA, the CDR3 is TGTGCCAGCAGCTTAAGAGCCCAAAACATTCAGTACTTC. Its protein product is CASSLRAQNIQYF. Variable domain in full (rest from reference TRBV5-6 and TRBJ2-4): DAGVTQSPTHLIKTRGQQVTLRCSPKSGHDTVSWYQQALGQGPQFIFQYYEEEERQRGNFPDRFSGHQFPNYSSELNVNALLLGDSALYLCASSLRAQNIQYFGAGTRLSVL.

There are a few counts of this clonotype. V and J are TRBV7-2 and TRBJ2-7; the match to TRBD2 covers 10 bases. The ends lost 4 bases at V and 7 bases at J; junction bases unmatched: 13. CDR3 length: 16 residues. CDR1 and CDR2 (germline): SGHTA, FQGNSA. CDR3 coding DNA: TGTGCCAGCAGCTCCCTAAGACTAGCGGGCGTCTGGGAGCAGTACTTC. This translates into CASSSLRLAGVWEQYF.

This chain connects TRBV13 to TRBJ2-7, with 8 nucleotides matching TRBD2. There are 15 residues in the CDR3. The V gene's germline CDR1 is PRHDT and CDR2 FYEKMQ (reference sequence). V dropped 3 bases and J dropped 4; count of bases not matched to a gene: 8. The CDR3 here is CASSLTSGSLYEQYF. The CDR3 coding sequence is TGTGCCAGCAGCTTGACCAGCGGGAGTCTTTACGAGCAGTACTTC.

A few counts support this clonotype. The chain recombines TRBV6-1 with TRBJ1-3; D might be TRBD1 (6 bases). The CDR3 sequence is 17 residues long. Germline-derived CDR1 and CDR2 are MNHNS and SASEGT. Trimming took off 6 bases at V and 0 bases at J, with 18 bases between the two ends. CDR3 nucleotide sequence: TGTGCCAGCAGCCCTCAGGGGAGCGTACACTCTGGAAACACCATATATTTT. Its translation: CASSPQGSVHSGNTIYF.

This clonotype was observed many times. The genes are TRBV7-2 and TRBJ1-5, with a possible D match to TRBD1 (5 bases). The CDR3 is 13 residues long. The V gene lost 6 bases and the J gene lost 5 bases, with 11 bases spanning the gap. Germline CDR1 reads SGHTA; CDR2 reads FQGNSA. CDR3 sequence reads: CASSPDRDQPQHF. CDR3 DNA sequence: TGTGCCAGCAGTCCCGACAGAGATCAGCCCCAGCATTTT. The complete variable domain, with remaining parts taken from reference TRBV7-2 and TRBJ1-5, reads GAGVSQSPSNKVTEKGKDVELRCDPISGHTALYWYRQSLGQGLEFLIYFQGNSAPDKSGLPSDRFSAERTGGSVSTLTIQRTQQEDSAVYLCASSPDRDQPQHFGDGTRLSIL.

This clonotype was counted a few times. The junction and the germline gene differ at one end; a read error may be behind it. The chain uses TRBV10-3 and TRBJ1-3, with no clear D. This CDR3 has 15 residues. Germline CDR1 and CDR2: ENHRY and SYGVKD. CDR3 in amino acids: CATSAFFFSGNTIYF. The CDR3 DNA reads TGTGCCACCAGTGCCTTCTTTTTCTCTGGAAACACCATATATTTT.

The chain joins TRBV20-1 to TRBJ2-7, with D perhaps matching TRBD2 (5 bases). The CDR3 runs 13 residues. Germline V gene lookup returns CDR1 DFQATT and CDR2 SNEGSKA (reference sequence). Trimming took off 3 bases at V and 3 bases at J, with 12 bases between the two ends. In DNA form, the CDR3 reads TGCAGTGCTAGCTTACCGGGGTACTACGAGCAGTACTTC. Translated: CSASLPGYYEQYF.